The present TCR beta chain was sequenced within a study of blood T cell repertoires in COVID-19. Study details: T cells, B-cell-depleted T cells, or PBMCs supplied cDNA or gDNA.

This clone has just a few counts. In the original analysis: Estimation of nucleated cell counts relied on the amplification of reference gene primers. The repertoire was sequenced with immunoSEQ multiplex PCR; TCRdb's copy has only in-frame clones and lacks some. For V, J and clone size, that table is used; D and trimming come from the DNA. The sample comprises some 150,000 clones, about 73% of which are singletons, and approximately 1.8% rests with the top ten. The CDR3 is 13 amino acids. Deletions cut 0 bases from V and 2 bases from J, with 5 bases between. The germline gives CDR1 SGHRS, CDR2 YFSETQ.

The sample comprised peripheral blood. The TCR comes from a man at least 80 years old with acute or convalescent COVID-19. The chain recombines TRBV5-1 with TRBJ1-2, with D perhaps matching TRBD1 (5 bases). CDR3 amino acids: CASSLGQNYGYTF. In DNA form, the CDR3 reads TGCGCCAGCAGCTTGGGACAGAACTATGGCTACACCTTC.